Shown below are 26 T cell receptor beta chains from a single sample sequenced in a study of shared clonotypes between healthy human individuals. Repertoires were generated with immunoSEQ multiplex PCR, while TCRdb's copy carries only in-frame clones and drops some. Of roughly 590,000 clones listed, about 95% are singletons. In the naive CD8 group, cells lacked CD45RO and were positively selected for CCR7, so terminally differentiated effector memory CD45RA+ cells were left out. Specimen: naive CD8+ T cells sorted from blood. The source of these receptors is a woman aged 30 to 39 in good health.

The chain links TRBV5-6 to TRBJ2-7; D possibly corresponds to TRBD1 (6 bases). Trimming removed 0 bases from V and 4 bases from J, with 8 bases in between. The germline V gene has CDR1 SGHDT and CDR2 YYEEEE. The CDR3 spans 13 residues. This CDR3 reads CASSLGTVYEQYF. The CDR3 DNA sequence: TGTGCCAGCAGCTTGGGGACAGTTTACGAGCAGTACTTC.

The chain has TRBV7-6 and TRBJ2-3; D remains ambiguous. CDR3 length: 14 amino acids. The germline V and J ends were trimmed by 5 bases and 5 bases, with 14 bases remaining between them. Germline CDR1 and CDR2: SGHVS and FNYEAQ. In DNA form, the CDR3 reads TGTGCCAGCAGCCCAAAACCGACCGGAGATACGCAGTATTTT. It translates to CASSPKPTGDTQYF.

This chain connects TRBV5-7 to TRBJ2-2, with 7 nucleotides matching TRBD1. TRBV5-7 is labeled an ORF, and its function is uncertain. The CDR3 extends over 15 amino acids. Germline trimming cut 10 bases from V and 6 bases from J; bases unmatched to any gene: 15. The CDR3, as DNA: TGTGCCGGCCCGTGTGGGACAGAGGATTCCGGGGAGCTGTTTTTT. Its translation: CAGPCGTEDSGELFF.

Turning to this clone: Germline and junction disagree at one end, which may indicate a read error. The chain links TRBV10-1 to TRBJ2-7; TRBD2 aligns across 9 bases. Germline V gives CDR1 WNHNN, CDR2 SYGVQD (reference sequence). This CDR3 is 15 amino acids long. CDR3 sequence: CASSESFSGSYGQYF. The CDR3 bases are TGCGCCAGCAGTGAGTCTTTTAGCGGGAGCTACGGGCAGTACTTC.

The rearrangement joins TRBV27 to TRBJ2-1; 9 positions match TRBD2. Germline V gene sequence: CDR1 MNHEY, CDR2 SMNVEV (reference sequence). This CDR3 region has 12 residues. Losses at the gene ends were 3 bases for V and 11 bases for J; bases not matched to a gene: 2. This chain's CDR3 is CASSFGTSKQFF. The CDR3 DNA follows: TGTGCCAGCAGTTTTGGGACTAGCAAGCAGTTCTTC.

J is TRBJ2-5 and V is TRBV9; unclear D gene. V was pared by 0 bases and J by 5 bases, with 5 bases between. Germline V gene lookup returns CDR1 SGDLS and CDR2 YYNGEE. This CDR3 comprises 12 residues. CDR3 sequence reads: CASSVAGETQYF. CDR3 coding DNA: TGTGCCAGCAGCGTAGCCGGCGAGACCCAGTACTTC.

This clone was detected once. The CDR3 spells CASSDPTGEKSSGNTIYF. Here the CDR3 DNA reads TGTGCCAGCAGTGATCCGACAGGGGAGAAGAGTTCTGGAAACACCATATATTTT. The V gene is TRBV28, the J gene TRBJ1-3, with 8 bases fitting TRBD1. Germline CDR1 is MDHEN and CDR2 is SYDVKM. The ends lost 5 bases at V and 1 base at J; junction bases unmatched: 13. This CDR3 is 18 amino acids long.

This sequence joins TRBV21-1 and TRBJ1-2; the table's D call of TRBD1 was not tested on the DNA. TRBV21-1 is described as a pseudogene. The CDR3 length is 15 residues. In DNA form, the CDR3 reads TGTGCCAGCAGCACCTACGGGGGACAGAACTATGGCTACACCTTC. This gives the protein CASSTYGGQNYGYTF.

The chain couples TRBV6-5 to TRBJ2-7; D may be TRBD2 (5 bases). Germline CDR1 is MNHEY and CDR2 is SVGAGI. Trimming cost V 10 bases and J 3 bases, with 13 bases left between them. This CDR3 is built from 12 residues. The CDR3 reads CATGNGFYEQYF. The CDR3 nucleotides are TGTGCCACGGGGAACGGATTCTACGAGCAGTACTTC.

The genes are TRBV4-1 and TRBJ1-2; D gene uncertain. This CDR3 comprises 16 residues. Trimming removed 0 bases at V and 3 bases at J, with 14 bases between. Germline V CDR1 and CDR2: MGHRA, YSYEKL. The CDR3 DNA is TGCGCCAGCAGCCAAGACAGCAACACTCAATACTATGGCTACACCTTC. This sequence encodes CASSQDSNTQYYGYTF.

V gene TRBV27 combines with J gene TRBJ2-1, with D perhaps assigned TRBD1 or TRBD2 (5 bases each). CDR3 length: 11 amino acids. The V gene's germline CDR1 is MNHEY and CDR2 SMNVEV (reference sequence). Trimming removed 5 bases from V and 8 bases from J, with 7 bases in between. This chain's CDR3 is CASSKGHEQFF. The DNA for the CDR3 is TGTGCCAGCAGTAAGGGACATGAGCAGTTCTTC.

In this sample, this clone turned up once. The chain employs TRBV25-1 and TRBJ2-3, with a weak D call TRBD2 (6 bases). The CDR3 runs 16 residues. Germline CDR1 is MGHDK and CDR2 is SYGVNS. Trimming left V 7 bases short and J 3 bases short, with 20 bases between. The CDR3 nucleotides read TGTGCCAGCAAGAGAGACACGGGACTCCTGACAGATACGCAGTATTTT. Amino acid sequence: CASKRDTGLLTDTQYF.

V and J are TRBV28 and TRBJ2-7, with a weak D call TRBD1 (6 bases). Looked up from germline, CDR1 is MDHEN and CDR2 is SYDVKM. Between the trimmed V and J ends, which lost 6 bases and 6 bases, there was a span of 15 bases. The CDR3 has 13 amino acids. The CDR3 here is CASSLQGFGEQYF. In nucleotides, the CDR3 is TGTGCCAGCAGCCTACAGGGTTTTGGCGAGCAGTACTTC.

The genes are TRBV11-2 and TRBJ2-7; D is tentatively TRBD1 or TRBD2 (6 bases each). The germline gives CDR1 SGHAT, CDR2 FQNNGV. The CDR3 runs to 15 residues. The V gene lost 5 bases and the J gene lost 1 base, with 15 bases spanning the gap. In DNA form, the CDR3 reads TGTGCCAGCAGCCCAGGGGTGGGGGGATCCTACGAGCAGTACTTC. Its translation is CASSPGVGGSYEQYF.

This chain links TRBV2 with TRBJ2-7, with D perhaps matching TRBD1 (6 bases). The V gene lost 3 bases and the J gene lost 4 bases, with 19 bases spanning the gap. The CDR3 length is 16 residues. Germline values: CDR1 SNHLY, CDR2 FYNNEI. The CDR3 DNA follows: TGTGCCAGCAGTGATGGGTGGGGGCGAGATCGGTACGAGCAGTACTTC. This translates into CASSDGWGRDRYEQYF.

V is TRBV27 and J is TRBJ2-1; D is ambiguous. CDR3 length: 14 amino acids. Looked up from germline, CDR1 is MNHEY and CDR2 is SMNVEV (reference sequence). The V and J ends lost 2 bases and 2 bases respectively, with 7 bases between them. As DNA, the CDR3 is TGTGCCAGCAGTTTAGGTAGCCCCTACAATGAGCAGTTCTTC. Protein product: CASSLGSPYNEQFF.

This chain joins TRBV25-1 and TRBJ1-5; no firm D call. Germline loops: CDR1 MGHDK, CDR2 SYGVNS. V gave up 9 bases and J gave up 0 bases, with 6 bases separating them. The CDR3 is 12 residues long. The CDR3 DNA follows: TGTGCCAGGTGCGATAGCAATCAGCCCCAGCATTTT. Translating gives CARCDSNQPQHF.

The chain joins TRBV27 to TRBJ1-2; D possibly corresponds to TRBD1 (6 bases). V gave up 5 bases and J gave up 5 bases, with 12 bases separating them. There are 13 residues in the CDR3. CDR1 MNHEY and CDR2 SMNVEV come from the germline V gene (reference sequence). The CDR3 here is CASSPGQRYGYTF. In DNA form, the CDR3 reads TGTGCCAGCAGTCCCGGACAGCGGTATGGCTACACCTTC.

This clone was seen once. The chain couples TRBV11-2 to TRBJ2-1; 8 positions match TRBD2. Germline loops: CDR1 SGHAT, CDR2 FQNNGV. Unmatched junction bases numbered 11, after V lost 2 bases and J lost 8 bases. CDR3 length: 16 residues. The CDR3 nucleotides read TGTGCCAGCAGCTTATCCACGGGAGGGCCCCGCTATGAGCAGTTCTTC. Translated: CASSLSTGGPRYEQFF.

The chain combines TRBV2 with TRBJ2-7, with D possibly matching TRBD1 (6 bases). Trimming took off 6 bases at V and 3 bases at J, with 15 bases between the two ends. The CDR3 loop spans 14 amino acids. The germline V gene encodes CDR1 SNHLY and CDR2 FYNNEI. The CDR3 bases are TGTGCCAGCAGCGCGTCCCGGGACAACTACGAGCAGTACTTC. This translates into CASSASRDNYEQYF.

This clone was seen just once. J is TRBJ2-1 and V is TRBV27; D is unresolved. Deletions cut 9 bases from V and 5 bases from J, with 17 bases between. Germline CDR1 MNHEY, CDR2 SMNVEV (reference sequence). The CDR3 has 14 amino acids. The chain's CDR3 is CASKAVGKNNEQFF. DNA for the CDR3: TGTGCCAGTAAGGCTGTAGGGAAAAACAATGAGCAGTTCTTC.

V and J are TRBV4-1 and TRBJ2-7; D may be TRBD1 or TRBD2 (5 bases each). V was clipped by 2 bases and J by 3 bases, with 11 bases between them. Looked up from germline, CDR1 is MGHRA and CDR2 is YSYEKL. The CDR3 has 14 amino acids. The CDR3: CASSQNRDGYEQYF. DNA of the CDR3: TGCGCCAGCAGCCAAAACCGGGACGGCTACGAGCAGTACTTC.

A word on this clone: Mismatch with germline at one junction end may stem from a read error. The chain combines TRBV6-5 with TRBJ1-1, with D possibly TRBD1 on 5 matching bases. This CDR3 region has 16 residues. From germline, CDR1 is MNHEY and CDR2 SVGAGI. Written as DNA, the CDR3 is TGTGCCAGCAGTTACATACCGTCGGGGGAGAACTCTGAAGCTTTCTTT. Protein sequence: CASSYIPSGENSEAFF.

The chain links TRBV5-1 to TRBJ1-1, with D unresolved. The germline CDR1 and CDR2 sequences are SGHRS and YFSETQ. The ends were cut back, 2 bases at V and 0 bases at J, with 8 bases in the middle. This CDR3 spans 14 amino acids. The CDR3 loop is CASSLEPLNTEAFF. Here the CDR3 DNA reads TGCGCCAGCAGCTTAGAACCCTTGAACACTGAAGCTTTCTTT.

The CDR3 spells CASSLVRRESSYEQYF. CDR3 bases: TGTGCCAGCAGCTTGGTCCGGCGGGAAAGCTCCTACGAGCAGTACTTC. The chain recombines TRBV5-6 with TRBJ2-7; possibly TRBD2 for D (6 bases). CDR3 size: 16 residues. Germline V gives CDR1 SGHDT, CDR2 YYEEEE. The V end lost 0 bases, the J end lost 0 bases, and 13 bases lay between the germline ends.

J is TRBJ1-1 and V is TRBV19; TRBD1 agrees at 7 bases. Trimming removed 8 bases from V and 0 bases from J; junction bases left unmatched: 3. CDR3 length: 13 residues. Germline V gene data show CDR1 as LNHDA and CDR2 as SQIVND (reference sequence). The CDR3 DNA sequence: TGTGCCAGTCGAGGGACAGTGAACACTGAAGCTTTCTTT. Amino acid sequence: CASRGTVNTEAFF.